This TCR beta chain was sequenced for a study of cytomegalovirus exposure and HLA in healthy donors. As to this clone: Its antigen is unknown.

General observations from the study: According to an earlier analysis, most TCR beta V segments yielded productive rearrangements about 87% or about 30% of the time. Researchers reported in a later analysis that common viral pathogens appeared linked to several top clusters. Later analysis associated a missense DCLRE1C variant with TCR beta V- and J-gene trimming.

PCR amplification relied on 60 Vbeta primers (plus 13 Jbeta primers). Using immunoSEQ multiplex PCR, the repertoire was profiled, and TCRdb retains in-frame clones only, with some absent. This sample has about 98,000 clones, with around 70% found just once. The receptor was isolated from a man aged 50-60 years in good health and CMV-seronegative. The sequencing sample was made of PBMCs.

This chain's CDR3 is CASSPGLAGSTDTQYF. In nucleotides, the CDR3 is TGCGCCAGCAGCCCAGGACTAGCGGGGAGCACAGATACGCAGTATTTT. The chain recombines TRBV5-1 with TRBJ2-3, with TRBD2 identical over 12 bases. This CDR3 is 16 amino acids long. Germline-derived CDR1 and CDR2 are SGHRS and YFSETQ. The V segment lost 4 bases and the J segment 0 bases; nucleotides outside the gene matches: 3.